Following are 24 T cell receptor beta chains from one sample sequenced in a study of blood T cell repertoires in COVID-19. TCRdb's copy holds only in-frame clones and misses some; the assay was immunoSEQ multiplex PCR. This sample has approximately 150,000 clones; more than 75% occur once, and the top ten carry around 1.3%. The sequencing sample was made of PBMCs or T cells enriched from blood (not recorded which). The receptors shown here come from a human donor with acute COVID-19. The donor label of this sample is uncertain.

The V call is TRBV3-1 (or the pseudogene TRBV3-2), the J call TRBJ2-3; D possibly corresponds to TRBD2 (6 bases). Germline CDR1 LGHDT, CDR2 YNNKEL (reference sequence). The CDR3 has 15 residues. V was shortened by 9 bases and J by 2 bases, with 18 bases between the two germline ends. The CDR3 DNA reads TGTGCCAGTGCCGGGAGCCAACTCAACACAGATACGCAGTATTTT. Residues: CASAGSQLNTDTQYF.

This chain uses TRBV21-1 with TRBJ2-3; the D segment call TRBD2 is taken from the table without a DNA check. TRBV21-1 is shown as a pseudogene. CDR3 length: 11 residues. CDR3 residues: CASRMELDLYF. DNA for the CDR3: TGTGCCAGCAGAATGGAACTAGACCTGTATTTT.

The V call is TRBV19, the J call TRBJ2-7; 8 nucleotides align to TRBD1. The CDR3 spans 16 residues. Germline V CDR1 and CDR2: LNHDA, SQIVND (reference sequence). Trimming cost V 3 bases and J 1 base; bases outside gene matches: 8. CDR3 nucleotides: TGTGCCAGTAGTATGCCGGGGACAGGCGGATCCTACGAGCAGTACTTC. This gives the protein CASSMPGTGGSYEQYF. Using reference TRBV19 and TRBJ2-7 for the parts outside the CDR3, the full variable domain is DGGITQSPKYLFRKEGQNVTLSCEQNLNHDAMYWYRQDPGQGLRLIYYSQIVNDFQKGDIAEGYSVSREKKESFPLTVTSAQKNPTAFYLCASSMPGTGGSYEQYFGPGTRLTVT.

The chain joins TRBV5-1 to TRBJ2-7, with 9 bases identical to TRBD1. The CDR3 has 15 amino acids. Germline-derived CDR1 and CDR2 are SGHRS and YFSETQ. V was clipped by 0 bases and J by 3 bases; unmatched bases: 4. This CDR3 is CASSLGTGAFYEQYF. The CDR3 nucleotides are TGCGCCAGCAGCTTGGGGACAGGGGCTTTCTACGAGCAGTACTTC.

V gene TRBV2 combines with J gene TRBJ2-7; 8 nucleotides agree with TRBD2. The CDR3 runs 14 residues. CDR1 and CDR2 from the germline V gene are SNHLY and FYNNEI. V lost 3 bases to trimming and J lost 1 base; unmatched junction nucleotides: 2. The CDR3 DNA reads as TGTGCCAGCAGTGACCTAGCGGGTTCCTACGAGCAGTACTTC. Its translation is CASSDLAGSYEQYF.

This clone was picked up one time. The chain is built from TRBV12-3 or TRBV12-4 and TRBJ2-7; 8 bases fit TRBD1. After removal of 4 bases from V and 3 bases from J, the junction contained 2 bases not matched to a gene. CDR3 size: 13 residues. The CDR3 region is CASSSGTGYEQYF. The DNA of the CDR3 is TGTGCCAGCAGTTCCGGGACAGGCTACGAGCAGTACTTC.

V usage is TRBV5-1 and J usage is TRBJ2-7, with a tentative D call TRBD1 (5 bases). Per germline, CDR1 SGHRS and CDR2 YFSETQ. CDR3 length equals 12 residues. V lost 4 bases to trimming and J lost 3 bases, with 8 bases between them. CDR3 residues: CASSRGHYEQYF. In nucleotides, the CDR3 is TGCGCCAGCAGCCGCGGACACTACGAGCAGTACTTC.

This clone appeared a single time. The chain uses TRBV2 and TRBJ2-5; the D gene is possibly TRBD2 (5 bases). The ends were cut back, 8 bases at V and 5 bases at J, with 15 bases in the middle. This CDR3 comprises 13 residues. Germline CDR1 reads SNHLY; CDR2 reads FYNNEI. DNA of the CDR3: TGTGCCAGCCAGACCGAACCGGGGGAGACCCAGTACTTC. Protein sequence: CASQTEPGETQYF.

The rearrangement joins TRBV6-6 to TRBJ2-7; D possibly corresponds to TRBD1 (6 bases). Germline-derived CDR1 and CDR2 are MNHNY and SVGAGI (reference sequence). This CDR3 contains 15 residues. The V end was cut by 4 bases, the J end by 2 bases, with 15 bases between. CDR3 in amino acids: CASSSPRGRTYEQYF. The CDR3 coding sequence is TGTGCCAGCAGTTCCCCCAGGGGCAGAACCTACGAGCAGTACTTC.

The chain combines TRBV30 with TRBJ1-1; possibly TRBD1 for D (6 bases). The CDR3 consists of 16 residues. The V gene's germline CDR1 is GTSNPN and CDR2 SVGIG (reference sequence). V was trimmed by 3 bases and J by 7 bases, leaving 24 bases between them. The CDR3 sequence is CAWSDMLDSNDGEAFF. The CDR3 DNA reads TGTGCCTGGAGCGACATGCTGGACAGTAACGACGGTGAAGCTTTCTTT.

The V call is TRBV4-3, the J call TRBJ1-1; no definite D call. The V end was cut by 0 bases, the J end by 1 base, with 15 bases between. Germline values: CDR1 LGHNA, CDR2 YSLEER. This CDR3 spans 17 amino acids. As DNA, the CDR3 is TGCGCCAGCAGCCAAGATACCCTTTGGAGGGCGAACACTGAAGCTTTCTTT. Protein product: CASSQDTLWRANTEAFF.

The chain uses TRBV27 and TRBJ2-2, with 7 bases fitting TRBD1. The ends lost 10 bases at V and 2 bases at J; junction bases unmatched: 7. The length of the CDR3 is 14 residues. The V gene's germline CDR1 is MNHEY and CDR2 SMNVEV (reference sequence). The CDR3 DNA is TGTGCCACCAAACAGGGGCCTAACACCGGGGAGCTGTTTTTT. Amino acid sequence: CATKQGPNTGELFF.

The V gene is TRBV19, the J gene TRBJ2-3, with 7 positions matching TRBD2. This CDR3 spans 13 amino acids. The V gene's germline CDR1 is LNHDA and CDR2 SQIVND (reference sequence). Trimming removed 5 bases from V and 6 bases from J; junction bases left unmatched: 5. The CDR3 loop reads CASSLSGGDTQYF. Written as DNA, the CDR3 is TGTGCCAGTAGTTTATCGGGAGGTGATACGCAGTATTTT.

CDR3 sequence (DNA): TGTGCCATCAGTGAGCCGACAGGTTGGGGCTCTGGGGCCAACGTCCTGACTTTC. Protein sequence: CAISEPTGWGSGANVLTF. The V gene is TRBV10-3, the J gene TRBJ2-6; D may be TRBD1 (6 bases). Trimming took off 2 bases at V and 0 bases at J, with 14 bases between the two ends. The CDR3 has 18 residues. CDR1 is ENHRY and CDR2 is SYGVKD in the germline V gene.

V and J are TRBV19 and TRBJ1-2; 8 bases match TRBD1. This CDR3 region has 14 residues. CDR1 is LNHDA and CDR2 is SQIVND in the germline V gene (reference sequence). V dropped 7 bases and J dropped 4; count of bases not matched to a gene: 8. The CDR3 protein is CASNPGTGPYGYTF. Here the CDR3 DNA reads TGTGCCAGTAACCCCGGGACAGGCCCCTATGGCTACACCTTC.

V gene TRBV12-3 or TRBV12-4 combines with J gene TRBJ2-7; D not resolved. The CDR3 spans 12 residues. The V and J ends lost 4 bases and 0 bases respectively, with 4 bases between them. CDR3: CASSSPSYEQYF. The CDR3 nucleotides read TGTGCCAGCAGTTCTCCCTCCTACGAGCAGTACTTC.

The chain recombines TRBV7-2 with TRBJ2-3; D is ambiguous. Germline V CDR1 and CDR2: SGHTA, FQGNSA. The CDR3 is made up of 16 amino acids. The V end was cut by 2 bases, the J end by 2 bases, with 14 bases between. CDR3 sequence: CASSLNPGPSTDTQYF. CDR3 coding DNA: TGTGCCAGCAGCTTAAATCCGGGTCCCTCCACAGATACGCAGTATTTT. Variable domain in full (rest from reference TRBV7-2 and TRBJ2-3): GAGVSQSPSNKVTEKGKDVELRCDPISGHTALYWYRQSLGQGLEFLIYFQGNSAPDKSGLPSDRFSAERTGGSVSTLTIQRTQQEDSAVYLCASSLNPGPSTDTQYFGPGTRLTVL.

The chain combines TRBV10-3 with TRBJ2-7; TRBD1 aligns across 12 bases. With V trimmed by 7 bases and J by 6 bases, 7 bases remained unmatched. The CDR3 consists of 14 residues. Germline loops: CDR1 ENHRY, CDR2 SYGVKD. CDR3 in amino acids: CAITPGQGAPEQYF. CDR3 bases: TGTGCCATCACGCCGGGACAGGGGGCGCCCGAGCAGTACTTC.

This clone appeared a few times. The V gene is TRBV2, the J gene TRBJ2-3; TRBD1 might be the D (6 bases). The CDR3 is made up of 13 amino acids. CDR1 is SNHLY and CDR2 is FYNNEI in the germline V gene. The V and J ends lost 6 bases and 6 bases respectively, with 13 bases between them. In nucleotides, the CDR3 is TGTGCCAGCAGCGAATGGACAGCTGATACGCAGTATTTT. The encoded protein is CASSEWTADTQYF.

CDR3 amino acids: CASSLEGTGGREAFF. The CDR3 DNA sequence: TGTGCCAGCAGCTTAGAAGGGACAGGGGGCAGGGAAGCTTTCTTT. The V gene is TRBV13, the J gene TRBJ1-1; 12 positions agree with TRBD1. The CDR3 sequence is 15 residues long. Germline assignment: CDR1 PRHDT and CDR2 FYEKMQ (reference sequence). Trimming at V came to 1 base and at J to 8 bases, leaving 5 bases not matched to a gene.

The chain couples TRBV5-1 to TRBJ1-2; no clear D. V gave up 1 base and J gave up 0 bases, with 7 bases separating them. There are 14 residues in the CDR3. Germline CDR1 reads SGHRS; CDR2 reads YFSETQ. The CDR3 sequence: CASSLLFTNYGYTF. CDR3 in DNA: TGCGCCAGCAGCTTGTTGTTTACTAACTATGGCTACACCTTC.

This chain joins TRBV10-3 and TRBJ1-2; the D gene is possibly TRBD1 (5 bases). Germline V lookup: CDR1 ENHRY, CDR2 SYGVKD. This CDR3 is built from 13 residues. V was trimmed by 5 bases and J by 0 bases, leaving 7 bases between them. For the CDR3, the DNA is TGTGCCATCAGTCCGACAGCTAACTATGGCTACACCTTC. It codes for CAISPTANYGYTF.

The chain uses TRBV7-2 and TRBJ1-5, with D perhaps matching TRBD1 (5 bases). This CDR3 contains 17 residues. Trimming shortened V by 1 base and J by 2 bases, and 15 bases separated the two germline ends. Germline V lookup: CDR1 SGHTA, CDR2 FQGNSA. In DNA, the CDR3 is TGTGCCAGCAGCTTAGGACCTGGCGGGGGAGGCAATCAGCCCCAGCATTTT. This sequence encodes CASSLGPGGGGNQPQHF.

This rearrangement joins TRBV5-5 to TRBJ2-7; no definite D call. Trimming stripped 1 base from V and 1 base from J, with 9 bases between. This CDR3 is 14 amino acids long. Per the germline V gene, CDR1 is SGHKS and CDR2 is YYEKEE (reference sequence). The CDR3 protein is CASSLRVESYEQYF. The CDR3 DNA reads as TGTGCCAGCAGCTTGCGGGTAGAATCCTACGAGCAGTACTTC.